The 24 T cell receptor beta chains below all came from one sample that was sequenced in a study of T-cell reconstitution after alpha-beta-depleted transplantation in children. The library targeted TCRbeta and was prepared with unique molecular identifiers. TCRdb fed the PCR reads into MiXCR, producing one record per CDR3 protein. The table lists around 87,000 distinct CDR3 sequences, roughly 8% of them singletons. The input for sequencing was PBMCs from the stem cell graft donor, taken from the stem cell graft. The origin of the receptors is a human donor who donated a stem cell graft to a child with congenital amegakaryocytic thrombocytopenia.

This clonotype was observed many times. This CDR3 reads CASSSGGYNHEQYF. The DNA of the CDR3 is TGTGCCAGCAGCTCAGGGGGATACAATCACGAGCAGTACTTC. The V gene is TRBV28, the J gene TRBJ2-7, with TRBD1 identical over 7 bases. Germline lookup yields CDR1 MDHEN and CDR2 SYDVKM. The CDR3 loop spans 14 amino acids. V was clipped by 6 bases and J by 5 bases; unmatched bases: 10.

There are many counts of this clonotype. V usage is TRBV19 and J usage is TRBJ2-7; D is undetermined. Deletions cut 4 bases from V and 0 bases from J, with 13 bases between. This CDR3 comprises 15 residues. Per the germline V gene, CDR1 is LNHDA and CDR2 is SQIVND (reference sequence). CDR3 loop: CASSTTSQNSYEQYF. Here the CDR3 DNA reads TGTGCCAGTAGTACGACTTCTCAGAACTCCTACGAGCAGTACTTC.

This clonotype showed up many times. The chain employs TRBV20-1 and TRBJ2-7; 11 bases fit TRBD1. The CDR3 is 15 residues long. Germline values: CDR1 DFQATT, CDR2 SNEGSKA (reference sequence). The V gene end was trimmed by 0 bases and the J gene end by 3 bases; junction bases not matched to a gene: 4. For the CDR3, the DNA is TGCAGTGCTAGAGACCCGGACAGGGGGCTCTACGAGCAGTACTTC. It translates to CSARDPDRGLYEQYF.

This clonotype came up many times. The chain carries TRBV11-3 and TRBJ2-7; D possibly matches TRBD1 or TRBD2 (5 bases each). This CDR3 has 14 amino acids. Per germline, CDR1 SGHNT and CDR2 YENEEA. V was cut by 5 bases and J by 7 bases, with 18 bases left in between. DNA for the CDR3: TGTGCCAGCAGCGCCCCCGTGACTGGGGGAGAGCAGTACTTC. Its protein product is CASSAPVTGGEQYF.

This clonotype turned up a few times. The rearrangement joins TRBV23-1 to TRBJ2-1; D may be TRBD2 (7 bases). TRBV23-1 is an ORF; its function is uncertain. Trimming removed 0 bases from V and 4 bases from J, with 13 bases in between. This CDR3 has 16 residues. DNA for the CDR3: TGCGCCAGCAGTCAATCGTGGGGGGGCTATTACAATGAGCAGTTCTTC. This sequence encodes CASSQSWGGYYNEQFF.

This clonotype has at least ten counts. The J gene is TRBJ1-2, the V gene TRBV4-1, with a possible D match to TRBD1 (6 bases). V was trimmed by 1 base and J by 5 bases, leaving 11 bases between them. CDR3 length equals 14 residues. Germline CDR1 reads MGHRA; CDR2 reads YSYEKL. The CDR3 sequence is CASSQAAQGYGYTF. For the CDR3, the DNA is TGCGCCAGCAGCCAAGCTGCCCAGGGGTATGGCTACACCTTC.

This clonotype was detected ten times or more. The rearrangement joins TRBV4-2 to TRBJ2-6; the match to TRBD2 covers 11 bases. With V trimmed by 7 bases and J by 0 bases, 5 bases remained unmatched. Germline CDR1 reads LGHNA; CDR2 reads YNFKEQ. The CDR3 totals 17 residues. CDR3 nucleotides: TGTGCCAGCACCGCTAGCGGGAGGAACTCTGGGGCCAACGTCCTGACTTTC. Amino acids: CASTASGRNSGANVLTF.

In its sample, this clonotype was seen many times. The rearrangement joins TRBV12-3 or TRBV12-4 to TRBJ1-5; no clear D gene. V was shortened by 3 bases and J by 10 bases, with 10 bases between the two germline ends. The CDR3 is made up of 12 amino acids. CDR3 loop: CASSFVAGPQHF. CDR3 DNA: TGTGCCAGCAGTTTCGTGGCAGGCCCCCAGCATTTT.

There are many counts of this clonotype. The chain links TRBV20-1 to TRBJ2-5; tentative D call: TRBD1 (5 bases). The CDR3 runs to 12 residues. Between the trimmed V and J ends, which lost 3 bases and 4 bases, there was a span of 9 bases. Germline V gene lookup returns CDR1 DFQATT and CDR2 SNEGSKA (reference sequence). CDR3 DNA: TGCAGTGCTAGTTCAGGGCGAGAGACCCAGTACTTC. Translation: CSASSGRETQYF.

At least ten counts were recorded for this clonotype. The chain is built from TRBV27 and TRBJ1-1; D call uncertain. The ends were cut back, 4 bases at V and 6 bases at J, with 6 bases in the middle. CDR3 length equals 11 residues. Germline CDR1 and CDR2: MNHEY and SMNVEV (reference sequence). The CDR3: CASSSRPEAFF. The CDR3, as DNA: TGTGCCAGCAGTTCTCGCCCTGAAGCTTTCTTT.

The sample holds one count of this clonotype. Just one base apart from a much larger clone, this may be a read error. J is TRBJ2-5 and V is TRBV12-3 or TRBV12-4; D is uncertain. Trimming took 6 bases from V and 7 from J, leaving 12 bases between them. The CDR3 sequence is 12 residues long. In DNA form, the CDR3 reads TGTGCCAGCAGCCCCGCTGCGGCGACCCAGTACTTC. This codes for CASSPAAATQYF.

This clonotype has at least ten counts. This CDR3 reads CSARSGISMNTEAFF. Here the CDR3 DNA reads TGCAGTGCTAGATCGGGGATCTCCATGAACACTGAAGCTTTCTTT. The J gene is TRBJ1-1, the V gene TRBV20-1; no firm D call. Germline loops: CDR1 DFQATT, CDR2 SNEGSKA (reference sequence). The CDR3 length is 15 residues. Trimming pared 2 bases from V and 0 bases from J, leaving 13 bases between.

The chain has TRBV6-2 or TRBV6-3 and TRBJ2-3; TRBD2 aligns across 11 bases. CDR3 length equals 15 residues. Trimming at V came to 5 bases and at J to 2 bases, leaving 3 bases not matched to a gene. Germline V CDR1 and CDR2: MNHEY, SVGEGT. CDR3 in DNA: TGTGCCAGCAGTGCTAGCGGGAGGCTCACAGATACGCAGTATTTT. This sequence encodes CASSASGRLTDTQYF.

This clonotype was picked up many times. The rearrangement links TRBV3-1 to TRBJ2-7; 9 bases are shared with TRBD2. The J segment lost 2 bases and the V segment lost 4 bases, leaving 3 bases of the junction unmatched. The CDR3 totals 14 residues. CDR1 is LGHDT, CDR2 YNNKEL, per germline (reference sequence). The CDR3 bases are TGTGCCAGCAGCCCTAGCGGGACAACCTACGAGCAGTACTTC. The encoded protein is CASSPSGTTYEQYF.

This clonotype was found many times. The rearrangement joins TRBV20-1 to TRBJ2-1; 10 nucleotides line up with TRBD1. The junction had 5 bases not matched to a gene; V was cut back by 5 bases and J by 1 base. This CDR3 is 15 amino acids long. Germline CDR1 and CDR2: DFQATT and SNEGSKA (reference sequence). Written as DNA, the CDR3 is TGCAGTGCTCTTGACAGGGGGCTTTCCTACAATGAGCAGTTCTTC. Residues: CSALDRGLSYNEQFF.

This clonotype came up many times. The genes are TRBV7-7 and TRBJ2-3; D is ambiguous. Trimming pared 3 bases from V and 1 base from J, leaving 11 bases between. The CDR3 has 15 amino acids. From germline, CDR1 is SSHAT and CDR2 FNYEAQ (reference sequence). The CDR3 DNA reads as TGTGCCAGCAGCTTTGGAGTCGGCGGCACAGATACGCAGTATTTT. Residues: CASSFGVGGTDTQYF. The full variable domain, completed using reference TRBV7-7 and TRBJ2-3, is GAGVSQSPRYKVTKRGQDVTLRCDPISSHATLYWYQQALGQGPEFLTYFNYEAQPDKSGLPSDRFSAERPEGSISTLTIQRTEQRDSAMYRCASSFGVGGTDTQYFGPGTRLTVL.

This clonotype was found many times. This chain joins TRBV7-2 and TRBJ1-1; D may be TRBD1 (5 bases). Trimming cost V 4 bases and J 1 base, with 13 bases left between them. CDR1 is SGHTA and CDR2 is FQGNSA in the germline V gene. CDR3 length: 15 amino acids. In DNA form, the CDR3 reads TGTGCCAGCAGCTATACAGGTTACCCGAACACTGAAGCTTTCTTT. It codes for CASSYTGYPNTEAFF.

There are many counts of this clonotype. The rearrangement links TRBV5-1 to TRBJ1-3; D is uncertain. Germline CDR1 SGHRS, CDR2 YFSETQ. CDR3 length: 14 amino acids. V was shortened by 2 bases and J by 3 bases, with 9 bases between the two germline ends. CDR3 in DNA: TGCGCCAGCAGCTTCGAAGCGCGTGGAAACACCATATATTTT. The encoded protein is CASSFEARGNTIYF.

This clonotype is medium-sized in the sample. The gene calls are TRBV5-1 and TRBJ2-5; 7 bases map to TRBD1. Trimming removed 5 bases from V and 3 bases from J; junction bases left unmatched: 7. Germline V gives CDR1 SGHRS, CDR2 YFSETQ. CDR3 length: 14 amino acids. The CDR3 sequence: CASRQMTGKETQYF. CDR3 coding DNA: TGCGCCAGCAGACAAATGACAGGGAAAGAGACCCAGTACTTC.

The chain carries TRBV4-2 and TRBJ1-2, with D perhaps matching TRBD1 (5 bases). Germline CDR1 and CDR2: LGHNA and YNFKEQ. V shed 4 bases and J shed 6 bases, with 15 bases lying between them. CDR3 length: 14 amino acids. DNA of the CDR3: TGTGCCAGCAGCCCCGCGGCAGGGAGGGATGGCTACACCTTC. Amino acids: CASSPAAGRDGYTF.

This clonotype was seen ten or more times. The chain combines TRBV20-1 with TRBJ1-6; possibly TRBD1 for D (5 bases). CDR3 length: 12 amino acids. CDR1 is DFQATT and CDR2 is SNEGSKA in the germline V gene (reference sequence). With 7 bases removed from V and 9 bases from J, the gap between germline ends came to 13 bases. CDR3 sequence (DNA): TGCAGTGTGCAGGGAGTGAGTTCACCCCTCCACTTT. Its translation: CSVQGVSSPLHF.

The table lists this clonotype with a few counts. V gene TRBV5-1 combines with J gene TRBJ2-3; D might be TRBD2 (6 bases). The CDR3 contains 14 residues. In germline, CDR1 is SGHRS, CDR2 YFSETQ. The germline V and J ends were trimmed by 5 bases and 0 bases, with 10 bases remaining between them. The CDR3 protein is CASRTGDSTDTQYF. CDR3 nucleotides: TGCGCCAGCAGGACGGGGGATAGCACAGATACGCAGTATTTT.

V and J are TRBV7-9 and TRBJ2-2, with 12 nucleotides matching TRBD1. V was clipped by 11 bases and J by 5 bases; unmatched bases: 21. CDR1 and CDR2 (germline): SEHNR, FQNEAQ (reference sequence). The length of the CDR3 is 19 residues. The CDR3 nucleotides read TGTGCCCGCACGGGCGGAGACCGGGACAGGGGGCTCGGTACCGGGGAGCTGTTTTTT. This sequence encodes CARTGGDRDRGLGTGELFF. The variable domain in full, completed from reference TRBV7-9 and TRBJ2-2, reads DTGVSQNPRHKITKRGQNVTFRCDPISEHNRLYWYRQTLGQGPEFLTYFQNEAQLEKSRLLSDRFSAERPKGSFSTLEIQRTEQGDSAMYLCARTGGDRDRGLGTGELFFGEGSRLTVL.

This clonotype showed up many times. The CDR3 loop is CASSLGVAGSSPSLQETQYF. CDR3 nucleotides: TGTGCCAGCAGTTTAGGCGTTGCTGGGTCTTCCCCCTCTCTCCAAGAGACCCAGTACTTC. The V and J genes are TRBV12-3 or TRBV12-4 and TRBJ2-5, with D hard to call. There are 20 residues in the CDR3. V lost 1 base, J lost 1 base, and 25 bases lay in between.